This T cell receptor (beta chain) appears in the sequencing data of a study of PD-L1 blockade in urothelial cancer. Findings and caveats of the study: Durable-benefit cases showed more tumor-associated blood clone expansion at 3 weeks. Blood TCR clonality below the median before treatment was a predictor of better survival.

The table lists this clone with a few counts. Antigen unknown. Noted time point: pretreatment peripheral blood. Assay: immunoSEQ multiplex PCR; the TCRdb copy retains only in-frame clones and omits some. The profile shows about 80,000 clones, about 85% of them singletons. The germline CDR1 and CDR2 sequences are SGHRS and YFSETQ. V shed 5 bases and J 0 bases; nucleotides not matched to a gene: 4. The CDR3 extends over 14 amino acids. The chain joins TRBV5-1 to TRBJ1-1; 7 bases are shared with TRBD1. This sample comprised PBMCs, obtained around atezolizumab (anti-PD-L1) treatment. This clonotype originated in a man aged 35 to 55 with urothelial cancer. CDR3 loop: CASSPGQMNTEAFF. The CDR3 DNA reads TGCGCCAGCAGTCCGGGACAGATGAACACTGAAGCTTTCTTT.